Given below is one T cell receptor (beta chain) in context. What it binds is not known. TCRdb passed the RT-PCR reads through MiXCR, listing each CDR3 protein once. Of under 550,000 distinct CDR3 sequences in the sample, approximately 7.7% were seen once. The entry originates in a study of response to subunit inactivated influenza vaccine. The study's findings and limits: The authors suggested that few new T cells are recruited per seasonal influenza vaccination.

The sequence came from a man between 50 and 69 years old who received an inactivated influenza vaccine. The sample here was PBMCs from blood, taken roughly 24 months after vaccination.

CDR3 amino acids: CASSKVLEQFF. In DNA form, the CDR3 reads TGTGCCAGCAGCAAAGTCCTAGAGCAGTTCTTC. The V gene is TRBV21-1, the J gene TRBJ2-1. TRBV21-1 is designated a pseudogene. The CDR3 is made up of 11 amino acids.